These T cell receptor beta chains were read from a single sample in a study of regulatory T cells in long-lasting Graves disease. TCRdb called the multiplex PCR reads again in MiXCR, with one record for every CDR3 protein. Of 350,000 to 450,000 distinct CDR3 sequences in the sample, 16% were seen once. The same sample was also used in a study of T cells in Graves' hyperthyroidism and ophthalmopathy.

The material was peripheral blood mononuclear cells (PBMCs), obtained at new diagnosis, from a patient treated with antithyroid drugs. Receptors originate from a man in his forties with Graves disease. The CDR3 runs from the conserved cysteine through the conserved F or W. D genes are given only for firm matches. For some rows the clone size is stated as once, few or many, or as a class when expanded; others skip it.

clone size: many
J gene: TRBJ2-2
D gene: .
V gene: TRBV2
CDR3 DNA: TGTGCCAGCAGTGTATGGGGGGCTAACACCGGGGAGCTGTTTTTT
CDR3 protein: CASSVWGANTGELFF

clone size: many
J gene: TRBJ2-3
D gene: TRBD2
V gene: TRBV11-2
CDR3 DNA: TGTGCCAGCAGCTCCTTGGCGGGGGGGCGAGGTACGCAGTATTTT
CDR3 protein: CASSSLAGGRGTQYF

clone size: many
J gene: TRBJ2-1
D gene: .
V gene: TRBV5-1
CDR3 DNA: TGCGCCAGCAGCTTGGCCCGAGACGTGTACAATGAGCAGTTCTTC
CDR3 protein: CASSLARDVYNEQFF

clone size: few
J gene: TRBJ1-1
D gene: .
V gene: TRBV29-1
CDR3 DNA: TGCAGCGGGGGGGGGCGGAACACTGAAGCTTTCTTT
CDR3 protein: CSGGGRNTEAFF

clone size: few
J gene: TRBJ1-5
D gene: TRBD1
V gene: TRBV4-3
CDR3 DNA: TGCGCCAGCAGCCAGACAGGGGGCCCAGGACAGCCCCAGCATTTT
CDR3 protein: CASSQTGGPGQPQHF

clone size: many
J gene: TRBJ1-1
D gene: .
V gene: TRBV28
CDR3 DNA: TGTGCCACCCTTTGGGGCCGAGCCACTGAAGCTTTCTTT
CDR3 protein: CATLWGRATEAFF

clone size: many
J gene: TRBJ2-2
D gene: .
V gene: TRBV12-3/TRBV12-4
CDR3 DNA: TGTGCCAGCAGCACTACTCGATCCGGGGAGCTGTTTTTT
CDR3 protein: CASSTTRSGELFF

clone size: .
J gene: TRBJ1-2
D gene: .
V gene: TRBV20-1
CDR3 DNA: TGCAGTGCCAATGATCGATATAACTATGGCTACACCTTC
CDR3 protein: CSANDRYNYGYTF

clone size: many
J gene: TRBJ2-5
D gene: .
V gene: TRBV29-1
CDR3 DNA: TGCAGCGTTGTGAGAGCGGGTGGGGAGACCCAGTACTTC
CDR3 protein: CSVVRAGGETQYF

clone size: .
J gene: TRBJ2-1
D gene: TRBD2
V gene: TRBV12-3/TRBV12-4
CDR3 DNA: TGTGCCAGCAGGGATCCTAGCGGGGAGTGGAATGAGCAGTTCTTC
CDR3 protein: CASRDPSGEWNEQFF

clone size: .
J gene: TRBJ2-7
D gene: TRBD1
V gene: TRBV12-3/TRBV12-4
CDR3 DNA: TGTGCCAGCAGACAGGGGGTTTCCTACGAGCAGTACTTC
CDR3 protein: CASRQGVSYEQYF